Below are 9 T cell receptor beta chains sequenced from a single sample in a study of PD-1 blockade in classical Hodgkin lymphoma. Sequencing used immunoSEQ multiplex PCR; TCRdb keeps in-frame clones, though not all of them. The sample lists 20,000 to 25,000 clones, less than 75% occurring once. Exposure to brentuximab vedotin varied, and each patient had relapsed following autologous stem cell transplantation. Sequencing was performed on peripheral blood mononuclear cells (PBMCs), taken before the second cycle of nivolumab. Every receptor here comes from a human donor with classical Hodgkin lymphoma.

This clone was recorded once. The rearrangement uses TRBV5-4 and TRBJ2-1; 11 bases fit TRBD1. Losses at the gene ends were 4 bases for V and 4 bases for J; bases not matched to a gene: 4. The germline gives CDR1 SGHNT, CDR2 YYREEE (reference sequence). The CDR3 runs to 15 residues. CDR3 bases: TGTGCCAGCAGCCTGGACAGGGGGCATTACAATGAGCAGTTCTTC. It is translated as CASSLDRGHYNEQFF. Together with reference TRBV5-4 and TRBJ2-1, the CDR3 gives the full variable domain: ETGVTQSPTHLIKTRGQQVTLRCSSQSGHNTVSWYQQALGQGPQFIFQYYREEENGRGNFPPRFSGLQFPNYSSELNVNALELDDSALYLCASSLDRGHYNEQFFGPGTRLTVL.

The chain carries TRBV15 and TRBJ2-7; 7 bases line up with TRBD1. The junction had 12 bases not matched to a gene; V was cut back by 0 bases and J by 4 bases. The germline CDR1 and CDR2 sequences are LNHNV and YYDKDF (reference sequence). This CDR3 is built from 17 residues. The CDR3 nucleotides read TGTGCCACCAGCAGAGACCGAGAGAGACAGGGTGGGTACGAGCAGTACTTC. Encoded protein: CATSRDRERQGGYEQYF.

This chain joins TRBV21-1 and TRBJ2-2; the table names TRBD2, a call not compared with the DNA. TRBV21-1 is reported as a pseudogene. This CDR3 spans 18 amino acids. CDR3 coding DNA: TGTGCCAGCAGCAAATCGGTGTTCGGGGGGCGCCGTGGCGGGGAGCTGTTTTTT. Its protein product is CASSKSVFGGRRGGELFF.

The CDR3 bases are TGTGCCAGCAGTCGATCGGGGCCCATAGCGGGAGCCACCTACGAGCAGTACTTC. Encoded protein: CASSRSGPIAGATYEQYF. This sequence joins TRBV2 and TRBJ2-7; TRBD2 aligns across 9 bases. This CDR3 has 18 residues. V lost 5 bases to trimming and J lost 2 bases; unmatched junction nucleotides: 16. Germline V CDR1 and CDR2: SNHLY, FYNNEI. Full variable domain (missing parts from reference TRBV2 and TRBJ2-7): EPEVTQTPSHQVTQMGQEVILRCVPISNHLYFYWYRQILGQKVEFLVSFYNNEISEKSEIFDDQFSVERPDGSNFTLKIRSTKLEDSAMYFCASSRSGPIAGATYEQYFGPGTRLTVT.

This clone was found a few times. The CDR3: CASSQTLGTGCGGPRGYTF. The CDR3 DNA sequence: TGCGCCAGCAGTCAAACCCTTGGGACAGGCTGCGGAGGTCCGAGGGGCTACACCTTC. The chain employs TRBV23-1 and TRBJ1-2; 8 bases map to TRBD1. TRBV23-1 has ORF status, its function being uncertain. The V and J ends lost 2 bases and 8 bases, in that order; junction bases with no gene match: 22. The length of the CDR3 is 19 residues.

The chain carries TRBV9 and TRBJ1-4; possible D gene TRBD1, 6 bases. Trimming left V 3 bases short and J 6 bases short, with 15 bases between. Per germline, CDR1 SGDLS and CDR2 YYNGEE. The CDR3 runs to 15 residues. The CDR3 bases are TGTGCCAGCAGCGCACAGGGAGGAGGTTATGAAAAACTGTTTTTT. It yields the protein CASSAQGGGYEKLFF.

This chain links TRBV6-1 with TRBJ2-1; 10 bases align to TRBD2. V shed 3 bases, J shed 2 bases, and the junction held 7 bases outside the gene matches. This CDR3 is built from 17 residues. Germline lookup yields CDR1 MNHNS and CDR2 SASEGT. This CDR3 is CASSESIAGGTYNEQFF. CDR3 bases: TGTGCCAGCAGTGAGTCGATAGCGGGAGGTACCTACAATGAGCAGTTCTTC.

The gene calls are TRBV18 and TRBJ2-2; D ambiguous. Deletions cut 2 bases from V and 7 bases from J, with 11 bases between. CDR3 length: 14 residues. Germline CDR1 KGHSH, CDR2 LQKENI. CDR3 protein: CASSPDLTGGELFF. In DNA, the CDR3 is TGTGCCAGCTCACCAGACTTAACGGGCGGGGAGCTGTTTTTT.

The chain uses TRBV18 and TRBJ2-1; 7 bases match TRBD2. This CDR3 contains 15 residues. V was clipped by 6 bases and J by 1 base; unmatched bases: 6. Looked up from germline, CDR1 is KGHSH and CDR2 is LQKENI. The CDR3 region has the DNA TGTGCCAGCTCCCTAGCGGTACCTTCCTACAATGAGCAGTTCTTC. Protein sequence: CASSLAVPSYNEQFF.